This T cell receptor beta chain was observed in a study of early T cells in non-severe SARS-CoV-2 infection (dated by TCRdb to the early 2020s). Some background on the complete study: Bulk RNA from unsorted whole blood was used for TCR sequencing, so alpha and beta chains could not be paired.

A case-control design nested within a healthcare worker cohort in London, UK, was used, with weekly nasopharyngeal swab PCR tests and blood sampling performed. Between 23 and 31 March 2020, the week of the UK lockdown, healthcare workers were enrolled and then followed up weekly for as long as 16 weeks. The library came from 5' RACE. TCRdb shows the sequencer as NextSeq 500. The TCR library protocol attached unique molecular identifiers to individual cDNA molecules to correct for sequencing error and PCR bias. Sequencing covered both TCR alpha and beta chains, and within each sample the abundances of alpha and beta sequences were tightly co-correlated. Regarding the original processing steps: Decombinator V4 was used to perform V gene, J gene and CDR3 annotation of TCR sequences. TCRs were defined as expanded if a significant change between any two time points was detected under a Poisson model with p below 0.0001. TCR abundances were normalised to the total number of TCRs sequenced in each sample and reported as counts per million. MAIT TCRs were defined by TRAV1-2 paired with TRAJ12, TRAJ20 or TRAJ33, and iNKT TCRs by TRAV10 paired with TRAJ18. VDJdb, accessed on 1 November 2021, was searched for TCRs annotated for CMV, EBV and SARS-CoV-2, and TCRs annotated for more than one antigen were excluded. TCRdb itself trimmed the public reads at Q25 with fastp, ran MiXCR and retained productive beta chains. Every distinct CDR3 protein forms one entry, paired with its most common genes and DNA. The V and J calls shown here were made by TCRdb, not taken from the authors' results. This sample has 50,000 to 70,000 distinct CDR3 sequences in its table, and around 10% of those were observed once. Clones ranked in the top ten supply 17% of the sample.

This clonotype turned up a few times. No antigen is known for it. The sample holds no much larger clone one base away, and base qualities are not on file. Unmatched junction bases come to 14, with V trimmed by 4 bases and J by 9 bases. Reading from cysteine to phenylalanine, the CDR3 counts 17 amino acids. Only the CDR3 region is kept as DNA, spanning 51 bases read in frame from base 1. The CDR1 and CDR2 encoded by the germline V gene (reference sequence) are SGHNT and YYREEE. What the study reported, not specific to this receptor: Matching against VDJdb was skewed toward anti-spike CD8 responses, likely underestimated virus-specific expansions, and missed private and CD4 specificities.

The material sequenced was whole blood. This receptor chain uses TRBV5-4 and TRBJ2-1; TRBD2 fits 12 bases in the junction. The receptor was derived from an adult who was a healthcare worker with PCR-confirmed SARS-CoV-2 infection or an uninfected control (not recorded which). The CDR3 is CASSHPSGRGGKGEQFF. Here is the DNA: TGTGCCAGCAGCCACCCTAGCGGGAGGGGTGGGAAGGGTGAGCAGTTCTTC.